One sample yielded the 26 T cell receptor beta chains listed below, sequenced in a study of early stage breast cancer tumors. Using immunoSEQ multiplex PCR, the repertoire was profiled, and TCRdb retains in-frame clones only, with some absent. The sample lists 25,000 to 30,000 clones; 70% to 90% were seen once. Sequenced: blood. The receptors here all came from a person in their fifties with breast cancer.

This clone has just one count. The chain combines TRBV13 with TRBJ2-7; 13 bases match TRBD2. Germline V gene sequence: CDR1 PRHDT, CDR2 FYEKMQ (reference sequence). The V gene end was trimmed by 4 bases and the J gene end by 2 bases; junction bases not matched to a gene: 11. This CDR3 is built from 18 residues. This CDR3 is CASSSQAGTSGITYEQYF. The CDR3 DNA is TGTGCCAGCAGCTCCCAGGCCGGGACTAGCGGGATCACCTACGAGCAGTACTTC.

V usage is TRBV6-1 and J usage is TRBJ1-2; D may be TRBD1 (6 bases). There are 14 residues in the CDR3. V was cut by 6 bases and J by 2 bases, with 13 bases left in between. Germline V gene lookup returns CDR1 MNHNS and CDR2 SASEGT. CDR3 region: CASRSPGGNYGYTF. The CDR3, as DNA: TGTGCCAGCAGGTCACCTGGGGGCAACTATGGCTACACCTTC.

V is TRBV7-3 and J is TRBJ2-3, with D perhaps TRBD1 or TRBD2 (5 bases each). CDR3 length equals 13 residues. V lost 6 bases and J lost 2, with 9 bases in between. CDR1 is SGHTA, CDR2 FQGTGA, per germline. For the CDR3, the DNA is TGTGCCAGCAGTGAGGGGACCACAGATACGCAGTATTTT. Translated: CASSEGTTDTQYF.

The V gene is TRBV6-6, the J gene TRBJ2-7; 13 positions agree with TRBD2. The ends lost 6 bases at V and 1 base at J; junction bases unmatched: 3. This CDR3 has 15 amino acids. From germline, CDR1 is MNHNY and CDR2 SVGAGI (reference sequence). The CDR3 bases are TGTGCCAGCAGCGGGACTAGCGGGGCTTCCTACGAGCAGTACTTC. Translation: CASSGTSGASYEQYF.

The CDR3 coding sequence is TGTGCCAGTAGTATGGAGGCGACCTACAATGAGCAGTTCTTC. It translates to CASSMEATYNEQFF. The V call is TRBV19, the J call TRBJ2-1; D is possibly TRBD2 (5 bases). Germline CDR1 is LNHDA and CDR2 is SQIVND (reference sequence). V was clipped by 3 bases and J by 2 bases, with 8 bases between them. The CDR3 is 14 residues long. The whole variable domain, filled in from reference TRBV19 and TRBJ2-1, reads DGGITQSPKYLFRKEGQNVTLSCEQNLNHDAMYWYRQDPGQGLRLIYYSQIVNDFQKGDIAEGYSVSREKKESFPLTVTSAQKNPTAFYLCASSMEATYNEQFFGPGTRLTVL.

This rearrangement joins TRBV6-5 to TRBJ2-1; 8 bases fit TRBD1. Trimming cost V 0 bases and J 10 bases; bases outside gene matches: 5. This CDR3 comprises 14 residues. CDR1 is MNHEY and CDR2 is SVGAGI in the germline V gene. CDR3 DNA: TGTGCCAGCAGTTACTCGGACAGGGATGGAGAGCAGTTCTTC. As protein: CASSYSDRDGEQFF.

V and J are TRBV7-2 and TRBJ2-7; 10 bases match TRBD1. Trimming removed 0 bases from V and 9 bases from J; junction bases left unmatched: 8. Germline CDR1 SGHTA, CDR2 FQGNSA. The CDR3 sequence is 15 residues long. The CDR3 DNA reads TGTGCCAGCAGCTTAGCAGCGGACAGGGGGAGATGGCAGTACTTC. It encodes CASSLAADRGRWQYF. The full variable domain, in which reference TRBV7-2 and TRBJ2-7 provide the parts outside the CDR3, is GAGVSQSPSNKVTEKGKDVELRCDPISGHTALYWYRQSLGQGLEFLIYFQGNSAPDKSGLPSDRFSAERTGGSVSTLTIQRTQQEDSAVYLCASSLAADRGRWQYFGPGTRLTVT.

V is TRBV6-6 and J is TRBJ2-7, with TRBD1 as a possible D gene (6 bases). Germline CDR1 MNHNY, CDR2 SVGAGI (reference sequence). CDR3 length equals 13 residues. V dropped 6 bases and J dropped 2 bases, with 11 bases sitting between them. CDR3 in amino acids: CASRKDSTYEQYF. The DNA of the CDR3 is TGTGCCAGCAGAAAGGACAGCACCTACGAGCAGTACTTC.

V usage is TRBV27 and J usage is TRBJ1-3, with 7 bases identical to TRBD1. V was clipped by 8 bases and J by 4 bases; unmatched bases: 14. CDR3 length equals 16 residues. Germline CDR1 and CDR2: MNHEY and SMNVEV (reference sequence). This CDR3 reads CASRFYRGSAGNTIYF. In DNA, the CDR3 is TGTGCCAGCCGGTTCTACAGGGGCTCGGCAGGAAACACCATATATTTT.

The chain links TRBV19 to TRBJ2-4; 7 bases are a match to TRBD2. V gave up 6 bases and J gave up 5 bases; unmatched junction bases: 7. The CDR3 runs to 14 residues. Germline loops: CDR1 LNHDA, CDR2 SQIVND (reference sequence). This CDR3 reads CASSFLGRENIQYF. The CDR3, as DNA: TGTGCCAGTAGCTTTTTAGGGAGGGAAAACATTCAGTACTTC.

The chain recombines TRBV6-6 with TRBJ1-3; D is ambiguous. Germline V gene lookup returns CDR1 MNHNY and CDR2 SVGAGI (reference sequence). CDR3 size: 15 residues. V dropped 6 bases and J dropped 0 bases, with 12 bases sitting between them. The CDR3 is CASREPDFSGNTIYF. The CDR3 nucleotides are TGTGCCAGCAGAGAACCGGACTTCTCTGGAAACACCATATATTTT.

The chain combines TRBV9 with TRBJ2-7; 12 bases are shared with TRBD1. The CDR3 is 14 amino acids. Germline V CDR1 and CDR2: SGDLS, YYNGEE. V dropped 4 bases and J dropped 9; count of bases not matched to a gene: 8. This CDR3 reads CASSRGWGQGAQYF. CDR3 in DNA: TGTGCCAGCAGCAGAGGATGGGGACAGGGGGCGCAGTACTTC.

The V gene is TRBV7-9, the J gene TRBJ1-3, with D unclear. This CDR3 is built from 13 residues. Trimming left V 3 bases short and J 0 bases short, with 3 bases between. Germline CDR1 SEHNR, CDR2 FQNEAQ (reference sequence). The CDR3 nucleotides read TGTGCCAGCAGCTTCTTCTCTGGAAACACCATATATTTT. It codes for CASSFFSGNTIYF.

The rearrangement uses TRBV4-2 and TRBJ2-4; 13 bases fit TRBD2. Germline assignment: CDR1 LGHNA and CDR2 YNFKEQ. V lost 1 base and J lost 6; bases outside the gene matches: 9. The CDR3 totals 18 residues. CDR3 nucleotide sequence: TGTGCCAGCAGCCAAGCCCCTGGACTAGCGGGAGATGGAAACATTCAGTACTTC. It is translated as CASSQAPGLAGDGNIQYF.

V gene TRBV4-1 combines with J gene TRBJ2-2, with no clear D. Germline loops: CDR1 MGHRA, CDR2 YSYEKL. The CDR3 runs to 17 residues. V lost 0 bases to trimming and J lost 1 base, with 12 bases between them. CDR3 loop: CASSQDVWRQNTGELFF. DNA for the CDR3: TGCGCCAGCAGCCAAGATGTTTGGCGACAGAACACCGGGGAGCTGTTTTTT.

The chain is built from TRBV11-3 and TRBJ2-3; 10 nucleotides line up with TRBD2. The CDR3 contains 16 residues. V was pared by 3 bases and J by 0 bases, with 3 bases of the junction left unmatched. Germline CDR1 is SGHNT and CDR2 is YENEEA. CDR3 sequence: CASSLGLAHSTDTQYF. CDR3 coding DNA: TGTGCCAGCAGCTTGGGACTAGCGCATAGCACAGATACGCAGTATTTT.

The CDR3 here is CASSLDTRETQYF. The CDR3 nucleotides are TGTGCCAGCAGCCTGGATACGCGGGAGACCCAGTACTTC. The V call is TRBV11-2, the J call TRBJ2-5, with unresolved D. The V end was cut by 5 bases, the J end by 5 bases, with 12 bases between. The germline V gene has CDR1 SGHAT and CDR2 FQNNGV. This CDR3 region has 13 residues.

This sequence joins TRBV6-1 and TRBJ1-1, with 9 bases fitting TRBD1. V shed 6 bases, J shed 7 bases, and the junction held 6 bases outside the gene matches. From germline, CDR1 is MNHNS and CDR2 SASEGT. The CDR3 covers 13 residues. This CDR3 is CASRPTGGGEAFF. The CDR3 DNA sequence: TGTGCCAGCAGGCCGACAGGGGGAGGTGAAGCTTTCTTT.

The rearrangement links TRBV9 to TRBJ1-3; D is ambiguous. Between the trimmed V and J ends, which lost 3 bases and 3 bases, there was a span of 16 bases. Germline V CDR1 and CDR2: SGDLS, YYNGEE. The CDR3 is 16 residues long. In nucleotides, the CDR3 is TGTGCCAGCAGCGCCTCAGATCGATACAATGGAAACACCATATATTTT. It encodes CASSASDRYNGNTIYF.

Sample share makes this clone large (0.1 to 1%). The genes are TRBV10-3 and TRBJ2-5, with a tentative D call TRBD2 (5 bases). V shed 4 bases and J shed 3 bases, with 9 bases lying between them. The CDR3 contains 13 residues. CDR1 is ENHRY and CDR2 is SYGVKD in the germline V gene. This chain's CDR3 is CAISGSREETQYF. The CDR3, as DNA: TGTGCCATCAGTGGGTCGCGGGAAGAGACCCAGTACTTC.

The rearrangement joins TRBV6-5 to TRBJ1-2, with D tentatively TRBD1 (5 bases). Deletions cut 7 bases from V and 6 bases from J, with 18 bases between. There are 14 residues in the CDR3. The germline CDR1 and CDR2 sequences are MNHEY and SVGAGI. The CDR3 sequence: CASTTLGREDGYTF. CDR3 nucleotide sequence: TGTGCCAGCACCACCCTCGGCAGGGAAGATGGCTACACCTTC.

The CDR3 sequence is CASSSEGGQQNSPLHF. Here the CDR3 DNA reads TGTGCCAGCAGCTCTGAAGGGGGGCAGCAGAATTCACCCCTCCACTTT. The rearrangement links TRBV9 to TRBJ1-6; D perhaps matches TRBD1 (6 bases). The CDR3 sequence is 16 residues long. Trimming pared 4 bases from V and 7 bases from J, leaving 18 bases between. The germline V gene encodes CDR1 SGDLS and CDR2 YYNGEE.

This chain connects TRBV9 to TRBJ1-3; D call uncertain. The CDR3 is 14 amino acids. Germline V gene lookup returns CDR1 SGDLS and CDR2 YYNGEE. V dropped 3 bases and J dropped 6 bases, with 13 bases sitting between them. CDR3 coding DNA: TGTGCCAGCAGCGAGGGCCCGGCGGCAAACACCATATATTTT. As protein: CASSEGPAANTIYF.

V and J are TRBV4-3 and TRBJ2-7, with no clear D. V was trimmed by 0 bases and J by 2 bases, leaving 11 bases between them. The CDR3 length is 15 residues. The germline CDR1 and CDR2 sequences are LGHNA and YSLEER. In nucleotides, the CDR3 is TGCGCCAGCAGCCAAGAGGTTTGGCGGACCTACGAGCAGTACTTC. Translated: CASSQEVWRTYEQYF.

The chain joins TRBV5-4 to TRBJ2-2, with 7 bases that match TRBD1. Germline trimming cut 4 bases from V and 3 bases from J; bases unmatched to any gene: 3. CDR3 length equals 14 residues. CDR1 is SGHNT and CDR2 is YYREEE in the germline V gene (reference sequence). The CDR3 DNA is TGTGCCAGCAGCCCGGGACAGTACACCGGGGAGCTGTTTTTT. Translating gives CASSPGQYTGELFF. The full variable domain, in which reference TRBV5-4 and TRBJ2-2 provide the parts outside the CDR3, is ETGVTQSPTHLIKTRGQQVTLRCSSQSGHNTVSWYQQALGQGPQFIFQYYREEENGRGNFPPRFSGLQFPNYSSELNVNALELDDSALYLCASSPGQYTGELFFGEGSRLTVL.

The genes are TRBV9 and TRBJ2-1, with unresolved D. In germline, CDR1 is SGDLS, CDR2 YYNGEE. The CDR3 has 15 residues. With 4 bases removed from V and 0 bases from J, the gap between germline ends came to 11 bases. As DNA, the CDR3 is TGTGCCAGCAGCCCCGGCGGTTACTCCTACAATGAGCAGTTCTTC. It yields the protein CASSPGGYSYNEQFF.